This T cell receptor beta chain was sequenced in a study of spatial heterogeneity in lung cancer. Study as a whole: PBMC samples from follow-up, when available, were sequenced at a median of roughly two years post-resection. There were consistently more beta-chain sequences detected than alpha-chain sequences.

In TCRdb, the 5' RACE reads were re-called with MiXCR into one record per CDR3 protein. Altogether 25,000 or so distinct CDR3 sequences are present, 6% being singletons, with the ten largest covering 20% to 25%. The CDR3 runs 15 residues. V lost 2 bases and J 1 base, leaving 12 bases between the germline ends. Time point: blood at routine non-recurrence follow-up after resection. The study sequenced unsorted whole RNA from tumor, nontumor lung or frozen PBMC. This clonotype was picked up a small number of times. The antigen is unknown. Whole-study results and caveats: Compared with follow-up, resection was when ubiquitous expanded tumor TCRs appeared in blood more.

The genes are TRBV12-3 or TRBV12-4 and TRBJ2-7, with unresolved D. The material was PBMCs, obtained at follow-up. The source is a male donor with early-stage non-small cell lung cancer. The CDR3 DNA is TGTGCCAGCAGTTTACGACGTATAACTTCCTACGAGCAGTACTTC. It translates to CASSLRRITSYEQYF.